The clone carrying this T cell receptor (beta chain) was counted only a few times. Unique molecular identifiers were attached to individual cDNA molecules during library preparation. MiXCR, run by TCRdb on the RACE reads, gives a single entry per CDR3 protein. The sample lists 80,000 to 100,000 distinct CDR3 sequences, about 8.9% seen once, with about 3.5% in the top ten. This entry comes from a study of human T cells and chemical hapten exposure. Across the study: Patch testing placed 0.01% DPC on the upper back, with readings at 6 days. Women made up most patients, who had alopecia areata, totalis or universalis.

The time point here: pre-sensitization, week 0. Treatment: therapeutic diphenylcyclopropenone sensitization with weekly scalp DPC. Alopecia patients, 18 to 70 years old and DPC-suitable, served as donors. The source material was whole blood, sampled in connection with sensitization to the hapten diphenylcyclopropenone (DPC). The receptor was derived from a woman between 40 and 55 years old with alopecia areata. Some clones in this sample may be carry-over from other donors' samples.

DNA for the CDR3: TGTGCCAGCAGCTTAGCTGACTCTTGGAGGGGATTTACGGAGCAGTACTTC. Encoded protein: CASSLADSWRGFTEQYF. This rearrangement joins TRBV7-9 to TRBJ2-7; possibly TRBD2 for D (6 bases). The CDR3 covers 17 residues. Trimming shortened V by 0 bases and J by 7 bases, and 22 bases separated the two germline ends. Germline V gene lookup returns CDR1 SEHNR and CDR2 FQNEAQ (reference sequence).